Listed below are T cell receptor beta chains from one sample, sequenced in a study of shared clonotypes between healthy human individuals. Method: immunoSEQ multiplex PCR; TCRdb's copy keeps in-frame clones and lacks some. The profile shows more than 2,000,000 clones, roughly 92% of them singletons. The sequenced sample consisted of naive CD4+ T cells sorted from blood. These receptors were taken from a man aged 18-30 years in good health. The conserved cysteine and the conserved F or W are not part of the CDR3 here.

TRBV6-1,ASEGQGVPNYGYT
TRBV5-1,ASSRTIAGGPVLF
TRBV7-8,ASSLQTYEQY
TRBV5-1,ASSLGGGANYGYT
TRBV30,AWSGSGTGELF
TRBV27,ASSLLGLAANTGELF
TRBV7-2,ASSAQQGPQEGF
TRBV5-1,ASSPGQENTEAF
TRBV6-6,ASRLSWGAYEQY
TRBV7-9,ASSPLGGTEAF
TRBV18,ASSPASGISFTEAF
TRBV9,ASSPEGQGANSGANVLT
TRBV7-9,ASSLWGDRETGNTIY
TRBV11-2,ASSLVWSGTATYEQY
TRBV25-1,ASMGKTGETNTGELF
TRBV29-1,SAAGAGGSDQPQH
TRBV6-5,ASSRRGAYEQY
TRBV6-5,ASSYSMTATYEQY
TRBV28,ASTYRGPSNQPQH
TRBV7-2,ASSGTSGRRIGELF
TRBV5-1,ASSLAPPKAGGPGEQY
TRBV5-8,ASSLERGVTLSYEQY
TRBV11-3,ASSLDRTGGNQPQH
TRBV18,ASSSGLPRGNIQY
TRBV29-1,SVGESHNSPLH
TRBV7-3,ASSSGLAGPPDTQY